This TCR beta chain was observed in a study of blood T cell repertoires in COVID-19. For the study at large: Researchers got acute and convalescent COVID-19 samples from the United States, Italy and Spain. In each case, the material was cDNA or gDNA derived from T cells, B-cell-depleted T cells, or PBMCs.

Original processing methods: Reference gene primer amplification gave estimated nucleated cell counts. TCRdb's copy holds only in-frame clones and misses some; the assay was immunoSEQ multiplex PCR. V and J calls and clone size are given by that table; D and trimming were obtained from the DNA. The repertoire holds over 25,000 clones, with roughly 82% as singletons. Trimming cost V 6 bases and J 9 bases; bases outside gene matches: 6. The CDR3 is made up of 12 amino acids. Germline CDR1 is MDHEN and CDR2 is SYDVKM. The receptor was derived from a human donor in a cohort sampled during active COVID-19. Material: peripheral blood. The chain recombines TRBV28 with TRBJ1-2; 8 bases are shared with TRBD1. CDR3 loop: CASRNQGASYTF. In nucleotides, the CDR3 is TGTGCCAGCAGAAATCAGGGGGCGAGCTACACCTTC.